This is a list of T cell receptor beta chains from one sample in a study of identical twins. TCRdb used MiXCR to reprocess the 5' RACE reads, holding one entry per CDR3 protein. The table includes roughly 490,000 distinct CDR3 sequences, roughly an eighth detected once. The data were also submitted as part of a second study, on yellow fever vaccine responses in identical twins.

Sequencing was carried out using CD4+ T cells sorted from blood. The receptor source for this set is a woman aged 18-29 years in good health. CDR3s include the opening cysteine and the closing phenylalanine or tryptophan. D genes are given only for firm matches. Clone size is not always given. Where it is, it says once, few, many or a class for expanded clones.

v_gene: TRBV5-1
abundance: -
d_gene: -
j_gene: TRBJ2-6
CDR3aa: CASSLGSGTGANVLTF
CDR3nt: TGCGCCAGCAGCTTGGGATCCGGGACTGGGGCCAACGTCCTGACTTTC

v_gene: TRBV28
abundance: few
d_gene: -
j_gene: TRBJ2-3
CDR3aa: CASSSGGRGTDTQYF
CDR3nt: TGTGCCAGCAGTTCTGGAGGGAGAGGGACAGATACGCAGTATTTT

v_gene: TRBV20-1
abundance: -
d_gene: -
j_gene: TRBJ1-4
CDR3aa: CSARVTLEEKLFF
CDR3nt: TGCAGTGCTAGGGTTACTTTGGAGGAAAAACTGTTTTTT

v_gene: TRBV10-2
abundance: few
d_gene: TRBD2
j_gene: TRBJ2-4
CDR3aa: CASSESPTSGSHGNIQYF
CDR3nt: TGCGCCAGCAGTGAGTCGCCGACTAGCGGGAGCCACGGAAACATTCAGTACTTC

v_gene: TRBV7-2
abundance: few
d_gene: TRBD2
j_gene: TRBJ2-3
CDR3aa: CASSLVGAGVADTQYF
CDR3nt: TGTGCCAGCAGCTTAGTTGGGGCGGGAGTTGCAGATACGCAGTATTTT

v_gene: TRBV15
abundance: many
d_gene: -
j_gene: TRBJ2-1
CDR3aa: CATSRVASRVYEQFF
CDR3nt: TGTGCCACCAGCCGTGTTGCTAGTAGAGTCTATGAGCAGTTCTTC

v_gene: TRBV19
abundance: -
d_gene: -
j_gene: TRBJ1-3
CDR3aa: CASKRGSGNTIYF
CDR3nt: TGTGCCAGCAAGAGGGGCTCTGGAAACACCATATATTTT

v_gene: TRBV6-1
abundance: -
d_gene: -
j_gene: TRBJ2-7
CDR3aa: CASSRTGNTYEQYF
CDR3nt: TGTGCCAGCAGTCGAACCGGGAACACCTACGAGCAGTACTTC

v_gene: TRBV18
abundance: -
d_gene: -
j_gene: TRBJ2-7
CDR3aa: CASSPASALSYEQYF
CDR3nt: TGTGCCAGCTCACCCGCTAGCGCCCTCTCCTACGAGCAGTACTTC

v_gene: TRBV6-6
abundance: many
d_gene: -
j_gene: TRBJ2-7
CDR3aa: CASRLRGGEQYF
CDR3nt: TGTGCCAGCAGACTCAGGGGAGGCGAGCAGTACTTC

v_gene: TRBV13
abundance: -
d_gene: TRBD1
j_gene: TRBJ2-7
CDR3aa: CASLPTVRDRNSYEQYF
CDR3nt: TGTGCCAGCCTACCCACGGTCCGGGACAGGAACTCCTACGAGCAGTACTTC

v_gene: TRBV20-1
abundance: few
d_gene: TRBD2
j_gene: TRBJ2-3
CDR3aa: CSARPSGGPDTQYF
CDR3nt: TGCAGTGCTAGACCGAGCGGGGGGCCAGATACGCAGTATTTT

v_gene: TRBV2
abundance: many
d_gene: TRBD2
j_gene: TRBJ2-1
CDR3aa: CASSDPLAGNEQFF
CDR3nt: TGTGCCAGCAGTGATCCACTAGCGGGAAATGAGCAGTTCTTC

v_gene: TRBV29-1
abundance: -
d_gene: -
j_gene: TRBJ2-1
CDR3aa: CSVARGNYNEQFF
CDR3nt: TGCAGCGTTGCGAGGGGGAACTACAATGAGCAGTTCTTC

v_gene: TRBV7-2
abundance: many
d_gene: -
j_gene: TRBJ2-2
CDR3aa: CASSLDRTDTGELFF
CDR3nt: TGTGCCAGCAGCTTAGATAGGACTGACACCGGGGAGCTGTTTTTT

v_gene: TRBV2
abundance: -
d_gene: -
j_gene: TRBJ2-3
CDR3aa: CASGFSFRTDTQYF
CDR3nt: TGTGCCAGCGGCTTTTCATTCCGCACAGATACGCAGTATTTT

v_gene: TRBV10-3
abundance: few
d_gene: -
j_gene: TRBJ2-3
CDR3aa: CATGQTGDTQYF
CDR3nt: TGTGCCACCGGACAGACGGGAGATACGCAGTATTTT

v_gene: TRBV20-1
abundance: -
d_gene: TRBD2
j_gene: TRBJ2-3
CDR3aa: CSARHARGAPDTQYF
CDR3nt: TGCAGTGCTAGGCACGCGCGGGGGGCCCCAGATACGCAGTATTTT

v_gene: TRBV29-1
abundance: -
d_gene: -
j_gene: TRBJ1-5
CDR3aa: CSVGTTKGQPQHF
CDR3nt: TGCAGCGTTGGGACGACCAAAGGACAGCCCCAGCATTTT

v_gene: TRBV11-2
abundance: -
d_gene: TRBD1
j_gene: TRBJ2-7
CDR3aa: CASSFIGGTGGREQYF
CDR3nt: TGTGCCAGCAGCTTTATCGGGGGGACAGGGGGCCGCGAGCAGTACTTC

v_gene: TRBV5-1
abundance: few
d_gene: -
j_gene: TRBJ2-1
CDR3aa: CASGYSLLYNEQFF
CDR3nt: TGCGCCAGCGGATACTCCCTCCTGTACAATGAGCAGTTCTTC

v_gene: TRBV18
abundance: many
d_gene: -
j_gene: TRBJ1-5
CDR3aa: CASSPTGSQPQHF
CDR3nt: TGTGCCAGCTCACCAACAGGGTCTCAGCCCCAGCATTTT

v_gene: TRBV29-1
abundance: -
d_gene: TRBD1
j_gene: TRBJ1-1
CDR3aa: CSVGGGRANTEAFF
CDR3nt: TGCAGCGTTGGAGGGGGCAGGGCGAACACTGAAGCTTTCTTT

v_gene: TRBV10-3
abundance: -
d_gene: -
j_gene: TRBJ2-3
CDR3aa: CAISRQVQGTDTQYF
CDR3nt: TGTGCCATCAGTAGACAGGTCCAAGGCACAGATACGCAGTATTTT

v_gene: TRBV7-8
abundance: few
d_gene: TRBD1
j_gene: TRBJ2-7
CDR3aa: CASSFWGQGYEQYF
CDR3nt: TGTGCCAGCAGCTTCTGGGGACAGGGCTACGAGCAGTACTTC

v_gene: TRBV7-2
abundance: many
d_gene: -
j_gene: TRBJ1-1
CDR3aa: CASSPRGGENTEAFF
CDR3nt: TGTGCCAGCAGCCCCCGGGGCGGCGAGAACACTGAAGCTTTCTTT

v_gene: TRBV7-9
abundance: -
d_gene: -
j_gene: TRBJ2-3
CDR3aa: CASSLARRGGEQYF
CDR3nt: TGTGCCAGCAGCTTAGCCCGGAGGGGCGGGGAGCAGTATTTT

v_gene: TRBV3-1
abundance: -
d_gene: TRBD2
j_gene: TRBJ2-5
CDR3aa: CASSPSGTSGGVPSKTQYF
CDR3nt: TGTGCCAGCAGCCCCTCCGGGACTAGCGGGGGGGTCCCGTCGAAGACCCAGTACTTC

v_gene: TRBV3-1
abundance: -
d_gene: -
j_gene: TRBJ1-2
CDR3aa: CASSQEGGHTF
CDR3nt: TGTGCCAGCAGCCAAGAGGGTGGGCACACCTTC

v_gene: TRBV7-9
abundance: many
d_gene: -
j_gene: TRBJ2-1
CDR3aa: CASSLVTSSYNEQFF
CDR3nt: TGTGCCAGCAGCTTAGTTACCAGCTCCTACAATGAGCAGTTCTTC

v_gene: TRBV18
abundance: many
d_gene: -
j_gene: TRBJ1-2
CDR3aa: CASSPVSVLNYGYTF
CDR3nt: TGTGCCAGCTCACCGGTTTCCGTGTTGAACTATGGCTACACCTTC

v_gene: TRBV6-2/TRBV6-3
abundance: few
d_gene: TRBD2
j_gene: TRBJ2-7
CDR3aa: CASSYPISGRIHEQYF
CDR3nt: TGTGCCAGCAGTTACCCTATTAGCGGGAGAATCCACGAGCAGTACTTC

v_gene: TRBV12-3/TRBV12-4
abundance: many
d_gene: TRBD2
j_gene: TRBJ2-7
CDR3aa: CASSLVTSGSYEQYF
CDR3nt: TGTGCCAGCAGTTTAGTAACTAGCGGTTCCTACGAGCAGTACTTC

v_gene: TRBV2
abundance: few
d_gene: TRBD2
j_gene: TRBJ2-7
CDR3aa: CASSEVLAGPYEQYF
CDR3nt: TGTGCCAGCAGTGAAGTACTAGCGGGGCCCTACGAGCAGTACTTC

v_gene: TRBV6-5
abundance: many
d_gene: TRBD1
j_gene: TRBJ1-2
CDR3aa: CASSSPTGGDYGYTF
CDR3nt: TGTGCCAGCAGTTCCCCGACAGGGGGGGACTATGGCTACACCTTC